This T cell receptor (beta chain) was recorded in a study of shared T cell receptors in the human thymus. The germline CDR1 and CDR2 sequences are SEHNR and FQNEAQ (reference sequence). The CDR3 spans 19 residues. V lost 5 bases, J lost 0 bases, and 22 bases lay in between. The assay was immunoSEQ multiplex PCR, and TCRdb's table has in-frame clones only and misses some. The sample lists about 660,000 clones; about 89% were seen once. This sample also belongs to another study, concerning human thymus T cells. That paper adds: Donors were healthy Finnish babies undergoing corrective operations for congenital heart defects. Resections removed during corrective heart surgery provided the thymus tissue used. It looked as if thymic and blood repertoires used V and J genes in a biased way. Related research found strongly overlapping thymic repertoires in unrelated individuals.

The sequence was collected from a boy in the first two years of life with a congenital heart defect. The sample taken for sequencing was thymocytes. The chain is built from TRBV7-9 and TRBJ1-4; D is perhaps TRBD1 (5 bases). This CDR3 is CASSLTSTIGTATNEKLFF. The CDR3 DNA reads TGTGCCAGCAGCCTCACCTCGACCATCGGGACTGCAACTAATGAAAAACTGTTTTTT.